This passage covers 30 T cell receptor beta chains from one sample sequenced in a study of cytomegalovirus exposure and HLA in healthy donors. In the PCR, 60 Vbeta and 13 Jbeta primers were used. Clones were sequenced by immunoSEQ multiplex PCR, and TCRdb holds only the in-frame ones, with some missing. The top ten clones hold around 3.4% of a sample with around 84,000 clones, around 77% of them seen once. Sequencing input: PBMCs. The origin of the receptors is a man between 45 and 60 years old in good health and CMV-seronegative.

Turning to this clone: At one end, the junction sequence differs from germline, possibly due to a read error. The chain uses TRBV19 and TRBJ2-7; D gene unclear. The CDR3 covers 16 residues. Germline V gene data show CDR1 as LNHDA and CDR2 as SQIVND (reference sequence). CDR3 DNA: TGTGCCAGTAGTGTAGACTGGGTATATGACTCAGCGGAGCAGTACTTC. It yields the protein CASSVDWVYDSAEQYF.

The genes are TRBV4-3 and TRBJ2-5, with 9 bases matching TRBD2. V shed 0 bases and J 7 bases; nucleotides not matched to a gene: 12. From germline, CDR1 is LGHNA and CDR2 YSLEER. This CDR3 is 17 amino acids long. CDR3 amino acids: CASSQDASGDLRGTQYF. The DNA of the CDR3 is TGCGCCAGCAGCCAAGATGCTAGCGGGGACTTGAGAGGGACCCAGTACTTC.

V gene TRBV18 combines with J gene TRBJ1-6, with TRBD1 identical over 10 bases. J was trimmed by 9 bases and V by 3 bases; bases with no gene match: 2. The CDR3 has 14 residues. Germline CDR1 and CDR2: KGHSH and LQKENI. The CDR3, as DNA: TGTGCCAGCTCACCCGGGACAGGGGCTTCACCCCTCCACTTT. Translated: CASSPGTGASPLHF.

The count of this clone is one. The V gene is TRBV6-6, the J gene TRBJ1-1; no reliable D call. The V end lost 4 bases, the J end lost 1 base, and 13 bases lay between the germline ends. The CDR3 has 15 amino acids. Germline CDR1 MNHNY, CDR2 SVGAGI (reference sequence). CDR3 in amino acids: CASSSRGEGNTEAFF. The DNA for the CDR3 is TGTGCCAGCAGTTCCCGCGGGGAGGGGAACACTGAAGCTTTCTTT.

The chain combines TRBV5-6 with TRBJ2-3; TRBD1 agrees at 10 bases. J was trimmed by 8 bases and V by 0 bases; bases with no gene match: 9. This CDR3 region has 16 residues. The germline V gene encodes CDR1 SGHDT and CDR2 YYEEEE. CDR3 DNA: TGTGCCAGCAGCTTGGGAGGTGGGACAGGGGAGGGTACGCAGTATTTT. Its protein product is CASSLGGGTGEGTQYF. Supplemented by reference TRBV5-6 and TRBJ2-3, the full variable domain reads DAGVTQSPTHLIKTRGQQVTLRCSPKSGHDTVSWYQQALGQGPQFIFQYYEEEERQRGNFPDRFSGHQFPNYSSELNVNALLLGDSALYLCASSLGGGTGEGTQYFGPGTRLTVL.

On this clone: The conserved final phenylalanine or tryptophan is absent from the CDR3, which likely points to a read error. J is TRBJ1-1 and V is TRBV9, with 7 bases lining up with TRBD1. CDR3 length: 14 amino acids. CDR1 and CDR2 (germline): SGDLS, YYNGEE. The V gene end was trimmed by 4 bases and the J gene end by 0 bases; junction bases not matched to a gene: 3. CDR3 protein: CASSRDSLNTEAFI. CDR3 DNA: TGTGCCAGCAGCAGGGACAGCCTGAACACTGAAGCTTTCATT.

CDR3: CASSAPGTGVYEQYF. The DNA of the CDR3 is TGTGCCAGCAGTGCTCCCGGGACAGGAGTTTACGAGCAGTACTTC. The V and J genes are TRBV2 and TRBJ2-7; the match to TRBD1 covers 8 bases. Per germline, CDR1 SNHLY and CDR2 FYNNEI. The CDR3 runs 15 residues. Trimming cost V 4 bases and J 4 bases; bases outside gene matches: 9.

The CDR3 region has the DNA TGTGCCATCAGTGTTGAGGAGAACACTGAAGCTTTCTTT. Translated: CAISVEENTEAFF. V gene TRBV10-3 combines with J gene TRBJ1-1; no definite D call. CDR1 is ENHRY and CDR2 is SYGVKD in the germline V gene. V shed 4 bases and J shed 1 base, with 7 bases lying between them. The CDR3 consists of 13 residues.

This clone has only a few counts. The chain has TRBV2 and TRBJ2-7; D gene ambiguous. Trimming shortened V by 3 bases and J by 10 bases, and 19 bases separated the two germline ends. The germline CDR1 and CDR2 sequences are SNHLY and FYNNEI. CDR3 length equals 14 residues. The CDR3 loop reads CASSDRQVVTGQYF. CDR3 nucleotide sequence: TGTGCCAGCAGTGACCGGCAGGTCGTAACCGGACAGTACTTC.

The chain employs TRBV5-8 and TRBJ1-5; the match to TRBD1 covers 7 bases. CDR1 and CDR2 (germline): SGHTS, YDEGEE. V was pared by 6 bases and J by 6 bases, with 6 bases of the junction left unmatched. This CDR3 comprises 13 residues. The CDR3 coding sequence is TGTGCCAGCAAAAGGCAGGGGGGTCAGCCCCAGCATTTT. Translation gives CASKRQGGQPQHF.

This sequence joins TRBV4-1 and TRBJ1-4; 7 bases agree with TRBD1. The CDR3 consists of 17 residues. Germline values: CDR1 MGHRA, CDR2 YSYEKL. V dropped 5 bases and J dropped 0; count of bases not matched to a gene: 9. CDR3 nucleotides: TGCGCCAGCAGCGGACCGGGACAGTTCGCAACTAATGAAAAACTGTTTTTT. Protein product: CASSGPGQFATNEKLFF.

This sequence joins TRBV19 and TRBJ1-6; D is perhaps TRBD1 (5 bases). Per the germline V gene, CDR1 is LNHDA and CDR2 is SQIVND (reference sequence). This CDR3 is built from 13 residues. The V and J ends lost 4 bases and 7 bases respectively, with 8 bases between them. The CDR3 protein is CASSTNRNSPLHF. The CDR3 region has the DNA TGTGCCAGTAGTACGAACAGGAATTCACCCCTCCACTTT. The whole variable domain, remainder taken from reference TRBV19 and TRBJ1-6, is DGGITQSPKYLFRKEGQNVTLSCEQNLNHDAMYWYRQDPGQGLRLIYYSQIVNDFQKGDIAEGYSVSREKKESFPLTVTSAQKNPTAFYLCASSTNRNSPLHFGNGTRLTVT.

V usage is TRBV6-1 and J usage is TRBJ2-3, with 11 bases identical to TRBD2. Germline V CDR1 and CDR2: MNHNS, SASEGT. The CDR3 totals 17 residues. Germline trimming cut 3 bases from V and 5 bases from J; bases unmatched to any gene: 10. The CDR3 here is CASSDLASGGIRDTQYF. Here the CDR3 DNA reads TGTGCCAGCAGTGATTTAGCTAGCGGGGGGATCAGAGATACGCAGTATTTT.

The V gene is TRBV7-2, the J gene TRBJ2-2, with 7 bases fitting TRBD1. V was pared by 5 bases and J by 0 bases, with 6 bases of the junction left unmatched. The CDR3 consists of 16 residues. From germline, CDR1 is SGHTA and CDR2 FQGNSA. CDR3 sequence (DNA): TGTGCCAGCAGCGCCCAGGGACAGTCGAACACCGGGGAGCTGTTTTTT. Translating it yields CASSAQGQSNTGELFF.

The chain carries TRBV7-8 and TRBJ1-1; D unresolved. The germline gives CDR1 SGHVS, CDR2 FQNEAQ. Trimming left V 5 bases short and J 3 bases short, with 19 bases between. The CDR3 totals 16 residues. The DNA of the CDR3 is TGTGCCAGCAGCCGCGGAGGTGGATGGGCGGACACTGAAGCTTTCTTT. Translated, it gives CASSRGGGWADTEAFF.

The rearrangement joins TRBV27 to TRBJ2-3; possibly TRBD1 for D (6 bases). Germline values: CDR1 MNHEY, CDR2 SMNVEV (reference sequence). The germline V and J ends were trimmed by 9 bases and 2 bases, with 18 bases remaining between them. The CDR3 is 15 amino acids. The CDR3 coding sequence is TGTGCCAGGGACCCGACAGGCAGCCTCACAGATACGCAGTATTTT. This encodes CARDPTGSLTDTQYF.

As concerns this clone: Other nucleotide sequences from this sample produce the same CDR3. The chain is built from TRBV14 and TRBJ2-7; 7 bases fit TRBD2. J lost 0 bases, V lost 5 bases, and 7 bases had no gene match. The CDR3 contains 15 residues. From germline, CDR1 is SGHDN and CDR2 FVKESK. CDR3 sequence: CASSNRDYPSYEQYF. CDR3 nucleotides: TGTGCCAGCAGCAACCGGGACTACCCCTCCTACGAGCAGTACTTC.

This chain uses TRBV7-3 with TRBJ2-1; D is undetermined. The V gene lost 0 bases and the J gene lost 0 bases, with 9 bases spanning the gap. Per the germline V gene, CDR1 is SGHTA and CDR2 is FQGTGA. The CDR3 is 16 amino acids. CDR3 protein: CASSLTERSSYNEQFF. The DNA for the CDR3 is TGTGCCAGCAGCTTAACCGAGCGTAGCTCCTACAATGAGCAGTTCTTC.

This clone came up a few times. The chain couples TRBV5-4 to TRBJ1-5; the D gene is possibly TRBD1 (6 bases). Trimming took off 1 base at V and 4 bases at J, with 12 bases between the two ends. Germline-derived CDR1 and CDR2 are SGHNT and YYREEE (reference sequence). This CDR3 region has 15 residues. CDR3 loop: CASSLNRGGNQPQHF. For the CDR3, the DNA is TGTGCCAGCAGCTTGAATAGGGGGGGGAATCAGCCCCAGCATTTT.

This chain joins TRBV27 and TRBJ2-5; D possibly corresponds to TRBD1 (6 bases). The CDR3 is 15 residues long. The germline V gene has CDR1 MNHEY and CDR2 SMNVEV (reference sequence). V lost 5 bases and J 0 bases, leaving 13 bases between the germline ends. DNA for the CDR3: TGTGCCAGCAGTAGGCAGGGGCCGTACCAAGAGACCCAGTACTTC. Residues: CASSRQGPYQETQYF.

The chain has TRBV7-2 and TRBJ1-2, with 11 bases that match TRBD1. Unmatched junction bases numbered 9, after V lost 5 bases and J lost 7 bases. The CDR3 consists of 15 residues. CDR1 is SGHTA and CDR2 is FQGNSA in the germline V gene. CDR3 residues: CASSRRTGGFFGYTF. In DNA, the CDR3 is TGTGCCAGCAGCAGACGGACAGGGGGCTTCTTTGGCTACACCTTC.

A word on this clone: A junction end diverges from the germline sequence, so it may reflect a read error. The DNA for the CDR3 is TGTTCCAGCAGCTTAGAGACAGGGGCCTCCTACAATGAGCAGTTCTTC. Translated, it gives CSSSLETGASYNEQFF. The chain combines TRBV7-9 with TRBJ2-1; 8 bases are shared with TRBD1. The germline V gene has CDR1 SEHNR and CDR2 FQNEAQ (reference sequence). The CDR3 runs 16 residues.

The J gene is TRBJ1-1, the V gene TRBV4-1; TRBD1 matches at 7 bases. The V segment lost 4 bases and the J segment 4 bases; nucleotides outside the gene matches: 9. This CDR3 is 15 amino acids long. Germline V gives CDR1 MGHRA, CDR2 YSYEKL. The CDR3 is CASSPHPTGTTEAFF. The CDR3 bases are TGCGCCAGCAGCCCCCATCCGACAGGGACCACTGAAGCTTTCTTT.

V and J are TRBV12-5 and TRBJ1-2; D is uncertain. The V end lost 6 bases, the J end lost 4 bases, and 12 bases lay between the germline ends. The CDR3 is 13 amino acids. The V gene's germline CDR1 is LGHNT and CDR2 FRNRAP. DNA of the CDR3: TGTGCTAGTGGCCTAGCAGCGTCCTATGGCTACACCTTC. Encoded protein: CASGLAASYGYTF.

The table lists this clone with a few counts. This rearrangement joins TRBV6-5 to TRBJ1-2; D uncertain. Germline-derived CDR1 and CDR2 are MNHEY and SVGAGI. CDR3 length equals 13 residues. Between the trimmed V and J ends, which lost 3 bases and 6 bases, there was a span of 11 bases. The CDR3 reads CASSYGLGDGYTF. The CDR3 DNA reads TGTGCCAGCAGTTATGGCTTGGGAGATGGCTACACCTTC.

This chain connects TRBV15 to TRBJ2-3, with 7 bases lining up with TRBD2. Germline CDR1 is LNHNV and CDR2 is YYDKDF (reference sequence). There are 15 residues in the CDR3. V lost 0 bases to trimming and J lost 3 bases; unmatched junction nucleotides: 3. The CDR3 sequence: CATSRDPGGTDTQYF. CDR3 coding DNA: TGTGCCACCAGCAGAGATCCGGGGGGTACAGATACGCAGTATTTT.

This clone was observed a handful of times. The V call is TRBV12-2, the J call TRBJ2-6; the table's D call, TRBD1, was not checked against the DNA. TRBV12-2 is a pseudogene. This CDR3 has 17 amino acids. Here the CDR3 DNA reads TGTGCAAGTCGCTTTAGACAGGGAAGCTCTGGGGCCAACGTCCTGACTTTC. It codes for CASRFRQGSSGANVLTF.

V gene TRBV6-1 combines with J gene TRBJ2-1, with 10 bases identical to TRBD2. J gave up 9 bases and V 9 bases, and 11 bases lay outside the gene matches. The CDR3 totals 14 residues. Germline-derived CDR1 and CDR2 are MNHNS and SASEGT. The DNA of the CDR3 is TGTGCCAGTGAGGTGAGCGGGGGGGTAAGTGAGCAGTTCTTC. Its translation: CASEVSGGVSEQFF.

This chain joins TRBV11-2 and TRBJ2-7; D unclear. Germline assignment: CDR1 SGHAT and CDR2 FQNNGV. The CDR3 loop spans 12 amino acids. The V end lost 7 bases, the J end lost 2 bases, and 9 bases lay between the germline ends. For the CDR3, the DNA is TGTGCCAGCACAGGTATTACCTACGAGCAGTACTTC. Residues: CASTGITYEQYF.

V and J are TRBV25-1 and TRBJ2-7; 10 bases are a match to TRBD1. The CDR3 extends over 13 amino acids. V lost 1 base and J lost 9; bases outside the gene matches: 3. The germline CDR1 and CDR2 sequences are MGHDK and SYGVNS. The CDR3 is CASSEWDRGLQYF. CDR3 in DNA: TGTGCCAGCAGTGAATGGGACAGGGGTTTGCAGTACTTC.